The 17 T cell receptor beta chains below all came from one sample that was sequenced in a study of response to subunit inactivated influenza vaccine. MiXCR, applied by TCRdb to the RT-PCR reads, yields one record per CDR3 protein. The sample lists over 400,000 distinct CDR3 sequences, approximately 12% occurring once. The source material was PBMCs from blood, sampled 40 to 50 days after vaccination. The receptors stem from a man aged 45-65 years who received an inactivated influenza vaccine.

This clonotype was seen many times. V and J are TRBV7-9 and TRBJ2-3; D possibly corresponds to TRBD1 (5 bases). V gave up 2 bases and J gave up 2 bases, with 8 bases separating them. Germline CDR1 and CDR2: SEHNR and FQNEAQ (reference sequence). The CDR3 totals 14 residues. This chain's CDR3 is CASSLPGSTDTQYF. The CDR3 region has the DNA TGTGCCAGCAGCTTACCAGGGTCCACAGATACGCAGTATTTT.

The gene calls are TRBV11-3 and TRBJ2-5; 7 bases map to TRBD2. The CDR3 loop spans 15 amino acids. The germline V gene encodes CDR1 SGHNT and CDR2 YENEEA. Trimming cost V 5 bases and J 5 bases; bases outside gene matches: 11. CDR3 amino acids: CASSARSGGGETQYF. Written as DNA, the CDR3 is TGTGCCAGCAGCGCGAGGAGTGGGGGAGGGGAGACCCAGTACTTC. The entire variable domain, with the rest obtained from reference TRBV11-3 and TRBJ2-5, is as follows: EAGVVQSPRYKIIEKKQPVAFWCNPISGHNTLYWYLQNLGQGPELLIRYENEEAVDDSQLPKDRFSAERLKGVDSTLKIQPAELGDSAVYLCASSARSGGGETQYFGPGTRLLVL.

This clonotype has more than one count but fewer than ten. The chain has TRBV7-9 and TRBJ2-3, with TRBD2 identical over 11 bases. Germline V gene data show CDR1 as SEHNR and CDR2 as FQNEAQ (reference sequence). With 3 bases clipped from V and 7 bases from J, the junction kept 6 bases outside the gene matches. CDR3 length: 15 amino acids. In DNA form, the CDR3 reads TGTGCCAGCAGCTTGGGTAGCGGGGGGGCCTATACGCAGTATTTT. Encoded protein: CASSLGSGGAYTQYF.

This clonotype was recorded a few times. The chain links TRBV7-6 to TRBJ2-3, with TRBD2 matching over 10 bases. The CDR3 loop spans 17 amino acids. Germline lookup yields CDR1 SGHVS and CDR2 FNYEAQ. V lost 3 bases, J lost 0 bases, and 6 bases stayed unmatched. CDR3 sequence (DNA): TGTGCCAGCAGCTTGGCAGCGGGGGGGCCTAGCACAGATACGCAGTATTTT. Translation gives CASSLAAGGPSTDTQYF.

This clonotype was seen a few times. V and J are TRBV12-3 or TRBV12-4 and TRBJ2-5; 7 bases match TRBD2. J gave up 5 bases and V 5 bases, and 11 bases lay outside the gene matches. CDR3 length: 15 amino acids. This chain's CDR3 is CASSTETGGGETQYF. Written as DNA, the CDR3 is TGTGCCAGCAGTACGGAGACGGGGGGAGGGGAGACCCAGTACTTC.

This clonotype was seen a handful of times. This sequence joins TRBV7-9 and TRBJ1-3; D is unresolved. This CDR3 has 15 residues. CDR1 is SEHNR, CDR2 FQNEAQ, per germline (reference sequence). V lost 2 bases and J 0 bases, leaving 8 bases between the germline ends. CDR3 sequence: CASSLSQSSGNTIYF. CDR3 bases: TGTGCCAGCAGCTTATCACAGAGCTCTGGAAACACCATATATTTT.

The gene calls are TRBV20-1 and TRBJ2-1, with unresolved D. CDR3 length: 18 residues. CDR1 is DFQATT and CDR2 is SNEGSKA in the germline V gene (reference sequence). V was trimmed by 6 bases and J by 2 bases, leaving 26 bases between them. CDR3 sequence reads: CSAGDASRPQNAYNEQFF. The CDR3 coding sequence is TGCAGTGCCGGTGATGCGTCTAGGCCCCAAAATGCCTACAATGAGCAGTTCTTC.

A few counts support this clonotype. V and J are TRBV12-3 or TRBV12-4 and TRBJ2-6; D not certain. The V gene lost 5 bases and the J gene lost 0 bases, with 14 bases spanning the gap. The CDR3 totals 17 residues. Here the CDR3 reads CASSTFWPYSGANVLTF. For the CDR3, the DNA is TGTGCCAGCAGTACTTTTTGGCCCTACTCTGGGGCCAACGTCCTGACTTTC.

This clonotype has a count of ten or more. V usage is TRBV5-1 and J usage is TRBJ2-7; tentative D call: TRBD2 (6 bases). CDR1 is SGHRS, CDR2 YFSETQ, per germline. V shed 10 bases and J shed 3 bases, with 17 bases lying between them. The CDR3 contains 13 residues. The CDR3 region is CASSLANNYEQYF. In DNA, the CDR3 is TGCGCCTCCAGCCTAGCGAACAACTACGAGCAGTACTTC.

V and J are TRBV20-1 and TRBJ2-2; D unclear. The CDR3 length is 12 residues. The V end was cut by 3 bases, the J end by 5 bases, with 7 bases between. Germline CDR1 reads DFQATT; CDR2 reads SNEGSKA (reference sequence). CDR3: CSARGMTGELFF. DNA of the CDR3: TGCAGTGCTAGGGGGATGACCGGGGAGCTGTTTTTT.

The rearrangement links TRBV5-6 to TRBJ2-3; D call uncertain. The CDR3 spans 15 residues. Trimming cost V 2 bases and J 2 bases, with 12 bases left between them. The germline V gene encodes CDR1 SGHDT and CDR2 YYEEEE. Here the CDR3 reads CASSFRTAPTDTQYF. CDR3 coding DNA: TGTGCCAGCAGCTTCCGGACGGCTCCCACAGATACGCAGTATTTT.

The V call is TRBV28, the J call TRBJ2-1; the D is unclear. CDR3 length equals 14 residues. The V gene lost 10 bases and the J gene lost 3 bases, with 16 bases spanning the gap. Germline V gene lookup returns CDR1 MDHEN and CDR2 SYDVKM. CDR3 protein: CATFRANDYNEQFF. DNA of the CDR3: TGTGCCACCTTCCGGGCTAACGACTACAATGAGCAGTTCTTC.

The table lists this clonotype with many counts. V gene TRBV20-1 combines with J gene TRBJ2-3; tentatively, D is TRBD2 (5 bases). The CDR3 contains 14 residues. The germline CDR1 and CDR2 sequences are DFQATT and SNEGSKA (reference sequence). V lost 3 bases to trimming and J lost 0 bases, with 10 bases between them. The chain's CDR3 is CSASGRTSTDTQYF. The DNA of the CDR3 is TGCAGTGCTAGTGGACGGACTAGCACAGATACGCAGTATTTT.

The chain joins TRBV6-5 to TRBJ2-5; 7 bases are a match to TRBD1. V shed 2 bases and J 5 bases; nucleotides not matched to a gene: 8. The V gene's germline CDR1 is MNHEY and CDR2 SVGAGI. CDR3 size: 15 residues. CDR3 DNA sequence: TGTGCCAGCAGTTACCGGTACAGGGGTCGGGAGACCCAGTACTTC. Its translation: CASSYRYRGRETQYF.

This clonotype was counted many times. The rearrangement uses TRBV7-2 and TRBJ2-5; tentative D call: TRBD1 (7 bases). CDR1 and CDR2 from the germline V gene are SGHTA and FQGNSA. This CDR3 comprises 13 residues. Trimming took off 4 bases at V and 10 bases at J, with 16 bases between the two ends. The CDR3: CASSSDRRGDQYF. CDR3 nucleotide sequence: TGTGCCAGCAGCTCGGACAGGCGCGGGGACCAGTACTTC. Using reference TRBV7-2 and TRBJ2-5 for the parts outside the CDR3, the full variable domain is GAGVSQSPSNKVTEKGKDVELRCDPISGHTALYWYRQSLGQGLEFLIYFQGNSAPDKSGLPSDRFSAERTGGSVSTLTIQRTQQEDSAVYLCASSSDRRGDQYFGPGTRLLVL.

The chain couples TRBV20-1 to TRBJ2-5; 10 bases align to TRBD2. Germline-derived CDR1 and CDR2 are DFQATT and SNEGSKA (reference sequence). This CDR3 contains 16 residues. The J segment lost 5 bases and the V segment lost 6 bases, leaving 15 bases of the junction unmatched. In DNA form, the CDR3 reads TGCAGTGCGCAGGGGGCGGAGCGGGGGGGTCCGGAGACCCAGTACTTC. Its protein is CSAQGAERGGPETQYF.

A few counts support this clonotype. In nucleotides, the CDR3 is TGCGCCAGCAGCCAAGATTCGCCAAGCGTATATAGCAATCAGCCCCAGCATTTT. This gives the protein CASSQDSPSVYSNQPQHF. The rearrangement links TRBV4-3 to TRBJ1-5; D unresolved. Trimming removed 0 bases from V and 0 bases from J, with 15 bases in between. Germline V gene lookup returns CDR1 LGHNA and CDR2 YSLEER. This CDR3 has 18 amino acids.